The 5 T cell receptor beta chains below all came from one sample that was sequenced in a study of control samples from healthy donors and cancer patients. The method was immunoSEQ multiplex PCR; TCRdb's version includes in-frame clones alone and lacks a portion of them. Here the sample table reports about 190,000 clones. Sequencing was done on a sample of blood. The source is a woman aged 25 to 39 in good health.

The chain links TRBV9 to TRBJ2-1, with D hard to call. V was trimmed by 5 bases and J by 7 bases, leaving 10 bases between them. The CDR3 sequence is 12 residues long. Germline-derived CDR1 and CDR2 are SGDLS and YYNGEE. The CDR3 DNA follows: TGTGCCAGCAGTGATCGTAGGAATGAGCAGTTCTTC. Its protein is CASSDRRNEQFF.

V usage is TRBV28 and J usage is TRBJ1-5; possibly TRBD1 for D (5 bases). V was cut by 4 bases and J by 4 bases, with 14 bases left in between. The CDR3 totals 15 residues. Germline CDR1 MDHEN, CDR2 SYDVKM. CDR3 in DNA: TGTGCCAGCAGTTATCGGGGCAGGCTAAATCAGCCCCAGCATTTT. This translates into CASSYRGRLNQPQHF.

The chain recombines TRBV5-6 with TRBJ2-7; weak D call: TRBD1 (6 bases). Germline V CDR1 and CDR2: SGHDT, YYEEEE. Between the trimmed V and J ends, which lost 0 bases and 5 bases, there was a span of 9 bases. The CDR3 runs 13 residues. CDR3: CASSLENRDEQYF. CDR3 DNA sequence: TGTGCCAGCAGCTTGGAGAACAGGGACGAGCAGTACTTC.

The chain carries TRBV27 and TRBJ1-1; the D gene is possibly TRBD1 (5 bases). There are 18 residues in the CDR3. Germline CDR1 reads MNHEY; CDR2 reads SMNVEV (reference sequence). V was cut by 5 bases and J by 0 bases, with 22 bases left in between. The CDR3 DNA sequence: TGTGCCAGCAGTGGGGTACCCGGGGACGCGACAATGAACACTGAAGCTTTCTTT. Its translation is CASSGVPGDATMNTEAFF.

V usage is TRBV5-1 and J usage is TRBJ2-7; D gene unclear. Germline-derived CDR1 and CDR2 are SGHRS and YFSETQ. The CDR3 is 14 amino acids. V dropped 5 bases and J dropped 3 bases, with 15 bases sitting between them. The DNA for the CDR3 is TGCGCCAGCAGTACTGCCCGAGACGGCTACGAGCAGTACTTC. Residues: CASSTARDGYEQYF.